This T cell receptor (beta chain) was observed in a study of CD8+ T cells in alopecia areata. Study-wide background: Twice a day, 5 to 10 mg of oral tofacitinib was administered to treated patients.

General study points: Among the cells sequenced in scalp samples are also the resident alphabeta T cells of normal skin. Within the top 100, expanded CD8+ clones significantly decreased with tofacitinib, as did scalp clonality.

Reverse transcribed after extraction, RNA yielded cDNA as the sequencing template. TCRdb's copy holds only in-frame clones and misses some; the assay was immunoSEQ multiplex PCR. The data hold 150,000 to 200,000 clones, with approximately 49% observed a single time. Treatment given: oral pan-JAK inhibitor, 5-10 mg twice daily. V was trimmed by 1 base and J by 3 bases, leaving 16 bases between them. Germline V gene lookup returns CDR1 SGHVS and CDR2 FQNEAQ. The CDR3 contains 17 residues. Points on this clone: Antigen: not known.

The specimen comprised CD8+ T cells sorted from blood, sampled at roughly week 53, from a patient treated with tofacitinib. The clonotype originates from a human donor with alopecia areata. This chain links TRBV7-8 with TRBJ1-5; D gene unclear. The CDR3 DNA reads TGTGCCAGCAGCTTAGTTCCCTGGCAGGTGTCCAATCAGCCCCAGCATTTT. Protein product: CASSLVPWQVSNQPQHF.